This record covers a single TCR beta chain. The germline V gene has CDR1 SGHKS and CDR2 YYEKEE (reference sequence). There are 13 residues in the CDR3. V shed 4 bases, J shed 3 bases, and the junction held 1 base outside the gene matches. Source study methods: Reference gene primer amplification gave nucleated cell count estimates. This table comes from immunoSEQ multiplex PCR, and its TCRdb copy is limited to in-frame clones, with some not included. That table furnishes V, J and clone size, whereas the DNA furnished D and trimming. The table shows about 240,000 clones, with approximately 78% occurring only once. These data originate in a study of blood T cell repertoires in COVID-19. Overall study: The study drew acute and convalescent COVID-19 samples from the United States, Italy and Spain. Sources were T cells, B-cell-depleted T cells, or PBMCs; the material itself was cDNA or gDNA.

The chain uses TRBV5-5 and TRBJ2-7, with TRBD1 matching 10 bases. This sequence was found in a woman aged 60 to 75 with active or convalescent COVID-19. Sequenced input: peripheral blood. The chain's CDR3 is CASSRDRGYEQYF. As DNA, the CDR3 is TGTGCCAGCAGCCGGGACAGGGGCTACGAGCAGTACTTC.